Listed here is a single T cell receptor beta chain. Ten or more counts support this clonotype. The antigen this receptor binds is unknown. Base quality data are lacking; no much larger clone is found one base away. This sample is drawn from a study of T cell repertoires in cytomegalovirus infection (dated by TCRdb to the late 2010s). For context, the study as a whole: The HLA type of each donor mattered for the analysis, because public TCR beta signatures pointed to carriage of CMV infection along with the matching HLA type. Results the study describes overall, beyond this receptor: Cumulative frequency of public TCR beta family members discriminated carriers of CMV infection plus the relevant HLA type in this cohort and an independent roughly 340-donor cohort. The ex vivo response was dominated by HLA-C-restricted CMV-specific TCR beta clonotypes, which also provided the single most frequent clonotype in two of eight donors.

The junction carries 9 bases between V and J, which are trimmed by 0 bases and 6 bases respectively. Including the terminal cysteine and phenylalanine, the CDR3 comprises 12 residues. Only the CDR3 DNA is retained, 36 bases long and in frame from the first base. CDR1 and CDR2, per the germline V gene (reference sequence), are DFQATT and SNEGSKA. Sequencing instrument: Illumina HiSeq 1500. Starting from the raw public reads, TCRdb applied fastp trimming at Q25, assembled clones with MiXCR and retained in-frame beta chains. One record per CDR3 amino acid sequence lists the most common genes and DNA. The sample contains about 240,000 distinct CDR3 sequences, approximately 6.7% of them found a single time. The leading ten clones occupy roughly 6.5% of the sample.

This TCR was recovered from a human donor in good health (CMV status not recorded). Some clones in this sample may be carry-over from other donors' samples. The rearranged segments are TRBV20-1 and TRBJ2-7; there is no confident call for the D gene. Material: PBMCs. The nucleotides read TGCAGTGCTAGAGATCAAGGGCGCGAGCAGTACTTC. Its coded protein is CSARDQGREQYF.